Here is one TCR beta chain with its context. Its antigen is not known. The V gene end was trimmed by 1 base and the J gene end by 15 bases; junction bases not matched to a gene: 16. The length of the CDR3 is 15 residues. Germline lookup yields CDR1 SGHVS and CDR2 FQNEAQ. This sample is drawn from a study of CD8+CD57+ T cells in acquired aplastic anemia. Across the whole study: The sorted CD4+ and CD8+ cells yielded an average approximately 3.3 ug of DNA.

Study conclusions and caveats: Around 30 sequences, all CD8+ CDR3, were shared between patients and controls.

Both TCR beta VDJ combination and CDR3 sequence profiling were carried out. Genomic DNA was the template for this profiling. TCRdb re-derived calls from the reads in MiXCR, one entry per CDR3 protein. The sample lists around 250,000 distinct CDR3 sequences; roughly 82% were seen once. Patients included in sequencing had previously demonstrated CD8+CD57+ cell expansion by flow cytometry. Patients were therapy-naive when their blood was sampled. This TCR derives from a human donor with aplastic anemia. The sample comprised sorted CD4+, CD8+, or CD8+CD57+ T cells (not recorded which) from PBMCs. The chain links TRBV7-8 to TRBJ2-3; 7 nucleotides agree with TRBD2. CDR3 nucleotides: TGTGCCAGCAGCTTAGTGGGAGGGACCGATGAGCAGTATTATTTT. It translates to CASSLVGGTDEQYYF.